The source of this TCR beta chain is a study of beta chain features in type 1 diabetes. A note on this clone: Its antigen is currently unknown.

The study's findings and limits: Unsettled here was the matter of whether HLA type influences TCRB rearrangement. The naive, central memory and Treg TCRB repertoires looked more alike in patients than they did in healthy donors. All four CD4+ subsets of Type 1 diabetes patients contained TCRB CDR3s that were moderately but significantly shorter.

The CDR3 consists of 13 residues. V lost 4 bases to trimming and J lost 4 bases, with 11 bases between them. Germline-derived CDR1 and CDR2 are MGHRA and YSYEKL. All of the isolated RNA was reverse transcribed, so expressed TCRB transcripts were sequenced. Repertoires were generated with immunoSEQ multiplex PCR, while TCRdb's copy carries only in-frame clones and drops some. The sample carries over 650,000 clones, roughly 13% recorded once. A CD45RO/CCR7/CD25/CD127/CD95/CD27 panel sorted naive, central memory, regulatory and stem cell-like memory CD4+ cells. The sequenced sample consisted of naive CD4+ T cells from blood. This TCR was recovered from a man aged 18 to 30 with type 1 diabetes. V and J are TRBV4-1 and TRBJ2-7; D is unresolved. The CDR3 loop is CASSPSWEYEQYF. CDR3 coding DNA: TGCGCCAGCAGCCCTAGTTGGGAATACGAGCAGTACTTC.